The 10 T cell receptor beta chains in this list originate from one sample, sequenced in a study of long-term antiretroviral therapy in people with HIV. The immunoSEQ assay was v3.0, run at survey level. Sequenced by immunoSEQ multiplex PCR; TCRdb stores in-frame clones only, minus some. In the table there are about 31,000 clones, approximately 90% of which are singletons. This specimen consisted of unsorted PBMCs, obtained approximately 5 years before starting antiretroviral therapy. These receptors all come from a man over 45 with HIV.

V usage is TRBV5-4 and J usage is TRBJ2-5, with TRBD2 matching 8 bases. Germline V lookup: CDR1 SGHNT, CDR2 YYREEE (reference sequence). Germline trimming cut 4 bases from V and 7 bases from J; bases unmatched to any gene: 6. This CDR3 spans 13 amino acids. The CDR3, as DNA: TGTGCCAGCAGCACGCGGGGGGTGGGGACCCAGTACTTC. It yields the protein CASSTRGVGTQYF.

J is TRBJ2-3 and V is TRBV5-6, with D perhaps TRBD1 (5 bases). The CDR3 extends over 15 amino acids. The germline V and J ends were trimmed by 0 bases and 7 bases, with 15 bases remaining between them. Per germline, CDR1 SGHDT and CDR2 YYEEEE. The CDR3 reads CASSLAPTATNTQYF. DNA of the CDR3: TGTGCCAGCAGCTTGGCCCCGACAGCCACCAATACGCAGTATTTT.

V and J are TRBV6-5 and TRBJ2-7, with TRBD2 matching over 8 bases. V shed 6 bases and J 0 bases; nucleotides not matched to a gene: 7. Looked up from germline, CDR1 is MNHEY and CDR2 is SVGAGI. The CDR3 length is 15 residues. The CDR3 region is CASSLTGTSSYEQYF. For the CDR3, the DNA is TGTGCCAGCAGCTTGACCGGGACTAGCTCCTACGAGCAGTACTTC.

The CDR3 bases are TGTGCCAGCAGTTCGGACCCGTCCTATGGCTACACCTTC. It is translated as CASSSDPSYGYTF. The chain carries TRBV11-2 and TRBJ1-2, with D uncertain. Germline V gene data show CDR1 as SGHAT and CDR2 as FQNNGV. The CDR3 covers 13 residues. The ends were cut back, 6 bases at V and 4 bases at J, with 12 bases in the middle.

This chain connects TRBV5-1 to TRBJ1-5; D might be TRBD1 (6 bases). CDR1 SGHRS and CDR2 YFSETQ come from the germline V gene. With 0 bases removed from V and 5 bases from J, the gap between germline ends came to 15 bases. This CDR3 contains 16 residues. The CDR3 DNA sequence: TGCGCCAGCAGCTTGGGGGCGGGACACCCGTATCAGCCCCAGCATTTT. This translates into CASSLGAGHPYQPQHF.

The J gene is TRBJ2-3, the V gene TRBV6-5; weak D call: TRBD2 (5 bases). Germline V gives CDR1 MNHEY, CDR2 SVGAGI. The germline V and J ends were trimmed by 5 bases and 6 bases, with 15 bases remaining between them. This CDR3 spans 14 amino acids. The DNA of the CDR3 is TGTGCCAGCAGTGACGGCCCCCCGGGGGATACGCAGTATTTT. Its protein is CASSDGPPGDTQYF.

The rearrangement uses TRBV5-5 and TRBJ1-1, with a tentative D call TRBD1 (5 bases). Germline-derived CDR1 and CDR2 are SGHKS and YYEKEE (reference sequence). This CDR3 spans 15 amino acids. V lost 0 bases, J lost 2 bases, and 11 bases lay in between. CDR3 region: CASSLGPGLNTEAFF. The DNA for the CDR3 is TGTGCCAGCAGCTTGGGCCCGGGGCTCAACACTGAAGCTTTCTTT.

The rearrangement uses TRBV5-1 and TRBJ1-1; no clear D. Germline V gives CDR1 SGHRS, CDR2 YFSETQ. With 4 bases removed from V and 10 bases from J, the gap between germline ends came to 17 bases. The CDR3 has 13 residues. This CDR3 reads CASSPGYQVGAFF. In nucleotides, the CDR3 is TGCGCCAGCAGCCCTGGATATCAGGTCGGAGCTTTCTTT.

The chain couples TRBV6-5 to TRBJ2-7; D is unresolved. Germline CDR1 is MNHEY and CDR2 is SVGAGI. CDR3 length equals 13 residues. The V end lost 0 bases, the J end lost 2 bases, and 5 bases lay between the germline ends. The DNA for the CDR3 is TGTGCCAGCAGTTACTCGGGAACCTACGAGCAGTACTTC. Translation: CASSYSGTYEQYF.

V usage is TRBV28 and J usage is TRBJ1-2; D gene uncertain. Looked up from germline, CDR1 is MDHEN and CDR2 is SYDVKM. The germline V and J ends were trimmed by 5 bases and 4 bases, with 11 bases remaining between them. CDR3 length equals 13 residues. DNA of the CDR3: TGTGCCAGCAGTCCTACCGGGGTCTATGGCTACACCTTC. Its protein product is CASSPTGVYGYTF.